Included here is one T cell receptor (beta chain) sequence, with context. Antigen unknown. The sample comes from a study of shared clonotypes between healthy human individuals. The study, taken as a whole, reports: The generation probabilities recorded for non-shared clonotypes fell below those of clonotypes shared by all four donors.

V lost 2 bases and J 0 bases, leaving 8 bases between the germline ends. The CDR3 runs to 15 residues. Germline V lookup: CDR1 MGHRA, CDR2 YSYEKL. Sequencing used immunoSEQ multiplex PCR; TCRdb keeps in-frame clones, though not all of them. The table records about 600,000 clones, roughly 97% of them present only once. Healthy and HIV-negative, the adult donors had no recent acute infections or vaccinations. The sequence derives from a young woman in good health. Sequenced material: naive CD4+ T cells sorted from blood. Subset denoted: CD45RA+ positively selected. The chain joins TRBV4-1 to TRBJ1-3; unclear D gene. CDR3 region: CASSQQEISGNTIYF. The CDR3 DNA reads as TGCGCCAGCAGCCAACAGGAAATCTCTGGAAACACCATATATTTT.